The present TCR beta chain was sequenced within a study of response to subunit inactivated influenza vaccine. Overall study findings and caveats: There was a suggestion from the authors that each seasonal influenza vaccination recruits few new T cells.

This clonotype was picked up a small number of times. Its antigen is still unknown. One entry per CDR3 protein results from TCRdb running MiXCR on the RT-PCR reads. The data contain hundreds of thousands of distinct CDR3 sequences, 15% to 18% of them singletons. This CDR3 has 12 amino acids. Germline V gene lookup returns CDR1 MNHEY and CDR2 SVGEGT. V was cut by 6 bases and J by 5 bases, with 10 bases left in between. The material sequenced was PBMCs from blood, taken 12 days after vaccination. This TCR came from a man aged 45-60 years who received an inactivated influenza vaccine. The chain couples TRBV6-2 or TRBV6-3 to TRBJ1-2; possible D gene TRBD1, 5 bases. CDR3 residues: CASSRQTYGYTF. As DNA, the CDR3 is TGTGCCAGCAGCCGACAGACTTATGGCTACACCTTC.